Each of the 2 T cell receptor beta chains below was sequenced from the same sample in a study of T cell repertoires in cytomegalovirus infection. TCRdb fed the reads into MiXCR, producing one record per CDR3 protein. The sample carries about 830,000 distinct CDR3 sequences, 30% to 35% recorded once. The antigens for these receptors are not known. The input for sequencing was cultured CD8+ T cells from PBMCs, taken from culture after CMV antigen stimulation. These receptors all stem from a human donor in good health (CMV status not recorded). Some clones in this sample may be carry-over from other donors' samples.

The rearrangement joins TRBV24-1 to TRBJ2-1, with no clear D. This CDR3 has 16 residues. The germline V gene encodes CDR1 KGHDR and CDR2 SFDVKD. V was clipped by 4 bases and J by 7 bases, with 19 bases between them. In nucleotides, the CDR3 is TGTGCCACCAGTGACCCCCTTGATGACCTGGGAAATGAGCAGTTCTTC. Its protein is CATSDPLDDLGNEQFF.

The chain recombines TRBV4-1 with TRBJ2-4; D is perhaps TRBD2 (6 bases). The ends were cut back, 3 bases at V and 6 bases at J, with 15 bases in the middle. The CDR3 totals 15 residues. Germline CDR1 is MGHRA and CDR2 is YSYEKL. CDR3 residues: CASSQLEGLGNIQYF. Here the CDR3 DNA reads TGCGCCAGCAGCCAGTTGGAGGGTTTGGGAAACATTCAGTACTTC.